What follows are 21 T cell receptor beta chains derived from one specimen sequenced in a study of CD4 T cell repertoires in COVID-19. Sequencing was done directly on freshly isolated, uncultured memory T cells. Clones were sequenced by immunoSEQ multiplex PCR, and TCRdb holds only the in-frame ones, with some missing. The sample records fewer than 10,000 clones, 84% being singletons. This sample comprised effector memory CD4+ T cells from blood, obtained before the COVID-19 pandemic. These receptors all come from a human donor who had COVID-19.

This chain links TRBV7-3 with TRBJ2-7; 9 nucleotides align to TRBD1. Trimming at V came to 1 base and at J to 4 bases, leaving 8 bases not matched to a gene. Germline loops: CDR1 SGHTA, CDR2 FQGTGA. The length of the CDR3 is 16 residues. CDR3 amino acids: CASSLIMGDRVYEQYF. CDR3 coding DNA: TGTGCCAGCAGCTTAATCATGGGGGACAGGGTGTACGAGCAGTACTTC.

The chain employs TRBV28 and TRBJ2-7, with D possibly TRBD1 on 5 matching bases. This CDR3 is 14 amino acids long. Germline CDR1 reads MDHEN; CDR2 reads SYDVKM. Deletions cut 6 bases from V and 5 bases from J, with 17 bases between. The CDR3 bases are TGTGCCAGCAGCCCCCCGGGCCCCAGGGACGAGCAGTACTTC. Protein: CASSPPGPRDEQYF.

The V call is TRBV5-1, the J call TRBJ2-6; D remains unclear. The germline V gene encodes CDR1 SGHRS and CDR2 YFSETQ. The CDR3 is made up of 13 amino acids. V was cut by 2 bases and J by 4 bases, with 4 bases left in between. The CDR3: CASSLAGANVLTF. CDR3 coding DNA: TGCGCCAGCAGCTTAGCCGGGGCCAACGTCCTGACTTTC.

This rearrangement joins TRBV11-3 to TRBJ2-1; 7 nucleotides match TRBD2. CDR3 length equals 17 residues. V lost 1 base, J lost 5 bases, and 11 bases stayed unmatched. Germline-derived CDR1 and CDR2 are SGHNT and YENEEA. The CDR3, as DNA: TGTGCCAGCAGCTTAGCCCCAAGCGGGAAGGTGGACAATGAGCAGTTCTTC. Its protein product is CASSLAPSGKVDNEQFF.

CDR3 residues: CASSTYGRAGATTDTQYF. Here the CDR3 DNA reads TGTGCCAGCAGCACTTACGGTCGGGCGGGGGCGACCACAGATACGCAGTATTTT. The chain uses TRBV7-9 and TRBJ2-3; D might be TRBD2 (7 bases). Germline V gene lookup returns CDR1 SEHNR and CDR2 FQNEAQ (reference sequence). With 5 bases removed from V and 2 bases from J, the gap between germline ends came to 23 bases. This CDR3 has 18 residues.

The rearrangement uses TRBV5-1 and TRBJ1-6; maybe TRBD1 (6 bases). In germline, CDR1 is SGHRS, CDR2 YFSETQ. V gave up 0 bases and J gave up 8 bases, with 12 bases separating them. This CDR3 has 15 residues. CDR3 loop: CASSLGDIQDSPLHF. In DNA, the CDR3 is TGCGCCAGCAGCTTGGGGGACATTCAGGATTCACCCCTCCACTTT.

The rearrangement links TRBV6-6 to TRBJ1-2, with 7 bases matching TRBD1. The junction had 3 bases not matched to a gene; V was cut back by 6 bases and J by 5 bases. CDR3 length equals 12 residues. Germline V lookup: CDR1 MNHNY, CDR2 SVGAGI (reference sequence). Here the CDR3 reads CASRGTDYGYTF. CDR3 DNA sequence: TGTGCCAGCAGAGGGACAGATTATGGCTACACCTTC.

The rearrangement joins TRBV19 to TRBJ2-4; perhaps TRBD2 as D (6 bases). Germline CDR1 and CDR2: LNHDA and SQIVND (reference sequence). Trimming shortened V by 2 bases and J by 0 bases, and 14 bases separated the two germline ends. This CDR3 has 17 residues. CDR3 loop: CASSIRSGVIAKNIQYF. The DNA for the CDR3 is TGTGCCAGTAGTATACGTAGCGGCGTAATAGCCAAAAACATTCAGTACTTC.

This chain links TRBV4-2 with TRBJ2-7; 10 nucleotides agree with TRBD2. V dropped 1 base and J dropped 0; count of bases not matched to a gene: 9. This CDR3 is built from 18 residues. Per germline, CDR1 LGHNA and CDR2 YNFKEQ. CDR3 in DNA: TGTGCCAGCAGCCAAGTCGCTAGCGGGAGCCTGAGCTCCTACGAGCAGTACTTC. This sequence encodes CASSQVASGSLSSYEQYF.

The gene calls are TRBV9 and TRBJ2-5, with a weak D call TRBD2 (5 bases). The CDR3 runs to 16 residues. The germline V gene has CDR1 SGDLS and CDR2 YYNGEE. V shed 0 bases and J shed 1 base, with 13 bases lying between them. The CDR3 bases are TGTGCCAGCAGCGTAGCTGGATTAAGCGGCCAAGAGACCCAGTACTTC. It specifies CASSVAGLSGQETQYF.

The rearrangement uses TRBV30 and TRBJ1-1; 8 nucleotides agree with TRBD1. CDR3 length equals 13 residues. V lost 4 bases, J lost 0 bases, and 1 base stayed unmatched. CDR1 and CDR2 from the germline V gene are GTSNPN and SVGIG (reference sequence). The CDR3 coding sequence is TGTGCCTGGACGGGACAGGTGAACACTGAAGCTTTCTTT. Protein: CAWTGQVNTEAFF.

The DNA of the CDR3 is TGTGCCAGCAGGGACGGGGGGGAGTACAATGAGCAGTTCTTC. As protein: CASRDGGEYNEQFF. The chain couples TRBV6-1 to TRBJ2-1; 8 nucleotides align to TRBD2. The germline V gene has CDR1 MNHNS and CDR2 SASEGT. This CDR3 is 14 amino acids long. J was trimmed by 4 bases and V by 6 bases; bases with no gene match: 5.

The table lists this clone with a few counts. V and J are TRBV2 and TRBJ1-1; tentatively, D is TRBD1 (6 bases). The germline V gene has CDR1 SNHLY and CDR2 FYNNEI. Trimming took off 5 bases at V and 0 bases at J, with 13 bases between the two ends. This CDR3 is 15 amino acids long. The CDR3 reads CASSPPGQMNTEAFF. CDR3 DNA: TGTGCCAGCAGTCCTCCCGGACAGATGAACACTGAAGCTTTCTTT.

The J gene is TRBJ2-3, the V gene TRBV7-9; possible D gene TRBD1, 6 bases. Trimming stripped 3 bases from V and 0 bases from J, with 13 bases between. The germline V gene has CDR1 SEHNR and CDR2 FQNEAQ (reference sequence). The CDR3 is made up of 16 amino acids. CDR3 in amino acids: CASSLGAPTSTDTQYF. The CDR3 bases are TGTGCCAGCAGCTTGGGGGCTCCCACTAGCACAGATACGCAGTATTTT.

This clone appeared a single time. V and J are TRBV19 and TRBJ1-2, with D possibly TRBD1 on 5 matching bases. Germline CDR1 LNHDA, CDR2 SQIVND (reference sequence). The CDR3 is 14 residues long. Trimming removed 4 bases from V and 2 bases from J, with 11 bases in between. CDR3 in amino acids: CASSTPGLNYGYTF. The CDR3 DNA sequence: TGTGCCAGTAGTACCCCGGGACTGAACTATGGCTACACCTTC.

The chain links TRBV28 to TRBJ2-5; TRBD2 matches at 8 bases. Germline CDR1 and CDR2: MDHEN and SYDVKM. J was trimmed by 4 bases and V by 4 bases; bases with no gene match: 5. This CDR3 is 14 amino acids long. The CDR3 DNA is TGTGCCAGCAGTTCCCCGACTAGCGCAGAGACCCAGTACTTC. Protein sequence: CASSSPTSAETQYF.

The chain recombines TRBV5-1 with TRBJ1-1; D is uncertain. Germline V CDR1 and CDR2: SGHRS, YFSETQ. Between the trimmed V and J ends, which lost 0 bases and 2 bases, there was a span of 5 bases. CDR3 length: 13 residues. DNA for the CDR3: TGCGCCAGCAGCTTGGCCACAAACACTGAAGCTTTCTTT. This gives the protein CASSLATNTEAFF.

The chain employs TRBV7-9 and TRBJ2-2; 8 bases match TRBD1. This CDR3 region has 14 residues. The J segment lost 5 bases and the V segment lost 2 bases, leaving 1 base of the junction unmatched. CDR1 and CDR2 from the germline V gene are SEHNR and FQNEAQ (reference sequence). The CDR3 reads CASSLNRGTGELFF. CDR3 DNA: TGTGCCAGCAGCTTAAACAGGGGGACCGGGGAGCTGTTTTTT.

This chain joins TRBV7-5 and TRBJ1-2; TRBD1 was called by the table and not checked on the DNA. TRBV7-5 is labeled a pseudogene. The CDR3 length is 14 residues. For the CDR3, the DNA is TGTGCCAGAAGCCCGCGACAGGGGGCTACTGGCTACACCTTC. The encoded protein is CARSPRQGATGYTF.

V gene TRBV25-1 combines with J gene TRBJ2-5; D is possibly TRBD1 (6 bases). The J call may be wrong; the DNA end is better matched by TRBJ2-7. Germline CDR1 reads MGHDK; CDR2 reads SYGVNS. The length of the CDR3 is 15 residues. CDR3 coding DNA: TGTGCCAGCAGTGCTCAGGGGCGAAACTCCTACGAGCAGTACTTC. Translating it yields CASSAQGRNSYEQYF.

This clone was recorded once. This CDR3 is CASTLQGNDGYTF. Written as DNA, the CDR3 is TGTGCCAGCACCTTACAGGGTAATGATGGCTACACCTTC. The chain employs TRBV9 and TRBJ1-2; D might be TRBD1 (6 bases). Looked up from germline, CDR1 is SGDLS and CDR2 is YYNGEE. The V gene lost 6 bases and the J gene lost 6 bases, with 15 bases spanning the gap. The CDR3 length is 13 residues. Supplemented by reference TRBV9 and TRBJ1-2, the full variable domain reads DSGVTQTPKHLITATGQRVTLRCSPRSGDLSVYWYQQSLDQGLQFLIQYYNGEERAKGNILERFSAQQFPDLHSELNLSSLELGDSALYFCASTLQGNDGYTFGSGTRLTVV.